What follows describes a single T cell receptor beta chain. The target antigen is unknown. The record originates from a study of vaccination and CD4 T cells after COVID-19. Study as a whole: Convalescent study patients returned SARS-CoV-2 positive nasal swab PCR results, with 8 to 10 mild cases and one severe. For post-vaccine samples, collection took place a median approximately 77 days after dose two, ranging from 14 to 241. Stimulation of cells relied on overlapping spike peptides derived from SARS-CoV-2, HCoV-NL63, HCoV-OC43 and HCoV-229E.

With the Oncomine TCR Beta short-read assay, DNA from cultured CD4+ T cells was sequenced. TCRdb re-derived calls from the PCR reads in MiXCR, one entry per CDR3 protein. This table holds roughly 13,000 distinct CDR3 sequences, 65% to 75% found once. Germline CDR1 LNHNV, CDR2 YYDKDF (reference sequence). The CDR3 sequence is 12 residues long. Trimming stripped 5 bases from V and 7 bases from J, with 11 bases between. Treatment: approximately 9-day PBMC culture with coronavirus spike peptide pools or control peptides (ViraFEST assay). The chain uses TRBV15 and TRBJ1-2; the D is unclear. The receptor was isolated from a human donor who had recovered from COVID-19. What was sequenced was CD4+ T cells from blood, cultured in vitro. The CDR3 loop is CATSLTPAGYTF. CDR3 nucleotide sequence: TGTGCCACCAGCCTGACACCTGCTGGCTACACCTTC.